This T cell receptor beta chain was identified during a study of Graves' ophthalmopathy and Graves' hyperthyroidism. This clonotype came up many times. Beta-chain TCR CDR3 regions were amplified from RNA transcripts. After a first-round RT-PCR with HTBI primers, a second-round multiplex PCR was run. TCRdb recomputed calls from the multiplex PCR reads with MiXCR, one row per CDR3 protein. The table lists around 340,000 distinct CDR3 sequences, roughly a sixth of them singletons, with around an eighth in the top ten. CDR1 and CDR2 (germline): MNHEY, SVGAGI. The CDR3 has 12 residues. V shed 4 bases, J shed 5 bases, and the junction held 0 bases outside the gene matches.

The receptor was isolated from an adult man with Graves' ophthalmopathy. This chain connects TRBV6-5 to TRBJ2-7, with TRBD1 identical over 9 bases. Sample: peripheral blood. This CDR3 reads CASSWTGDEQYF. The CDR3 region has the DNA TGTGCCAGCAGTTGGACAGGGGACGAGCAGTACTTC.